Listed below are T cell receptor beta chains from one sample, sequenced in a study of cytomegalovirus exposure and HLA in healthy donors. Some clones are missing from TCRdb's copy, which holds only in-frame ones; the method was immunoSEQ multiplex PCR. The table has approximately 150,000 clones, approximately 84% seen once; the top ten hold more than 4%. The source material was PBMCs. Receptors originate from a man between 18 and 29 years old in good health and CMV-seronegative. CDR3s include the opening cysteine and the closing phenylalanine or tryptophan. The order of the fields is CDR3 protein, CDR3 DNA, V gene, D gene, J gene, clone size. The D gene is left open where the match is weak. Clone size, where shown, is once, few, many, or a class for clones that have expanded.

CAKIRGQSYNSPLHF,TGTGCCAAGATCAGGGGGCAGTCCTATAATTCACCCCTCCACTTT,TRBV6-4,TRBD1,TRBJ1-6,.
CASSHEVEAENQETQYF,TGTGCCAGCAGCCACGAGGTGGAAGCAGAGAATCAAGAGACCCAGTACTTC,TRBV5-8,.,TRBJ2-5,.
CASSLGSEIQFYEQYF,TGTGCCAGCAGCTTAGGCAGCGAGATCCAATTCTACGAGCAGTACTTC,TRBV7-9,.,TRBJ2-7,.
CASSARTSGSTDTQYF,TGTGCCAGCAGCGCACGGACTAGCGGGAGCACAGATACGCAGTATTTT,TRBV9,TRBD2,TRBJ2-3,.
CASSAQTNYGYTF,TGTGCCAGTAGTGCCCAGACTAACTATGGCTACACCTTC,TRBV19,.,TRBJ1-2,.
CASSSQGFGYGYTF,TGTGCCAGCAGTTCACAGGGGTTTGGCTATGGCTACACCTTC,TRBV27,TRBD1,TRBJ1-2,once
CASSVTGQGGTEAFF,TGTGCCAGCAGCGTAACGGGACAGGGAGGGACTGAAGCTTTCTTT,TRBV9,TRBD1,TRBJ1-1,once
CASSKTGTAEKLFF,TGTGCCAGCAGCAAGACAGGCACCGCAGAAAAACTGTTTTTT,TRBV6-6,.,TRBJ1-4,.
CASSLRLAGQQYF,TGTGCCAGCAGTTTAAGACTAGCGGGTCAGCAGTACTTC,TRBV27,TRBD2,TRBJ2-7,.
CASSQDPRTSGRRYEQYF,TGTGCCAGCAGCCAAGATCCAAGGACTAGCGGGAGAAGGTACGAGCAGTACTTC,TRBV14,TRBD2,TRBJ2-7,.
CASSSGISTDTQYF,TGTGCCAGCAGTTCAGGGATCAGCACAGATACGCAGTATTTT,TRBV6-4,.,TRBJ2-3,few
CASRSGQANTEAFF,TGTGCCAGCAGATCGGGACAGGCGAACACTGAAGCTTTCTTT,TRBV6-1,TRBD1,TRBJ1-1,.
CASSEGLAGVTDTQYF,TGTGCCAGCAGCGAAGGACTAGCGGGCGTCACAGATACGCAGTATTTT,TRBV7-9,TRBD2,TRBJ2-3,.
CASGTSGNTGELFF,TGTGCCAGCGGAACTAGCGGAAACACCGGGGAGCTGTTTTTT,TRBV27,TRBD2,TRBJ2-2,.
CASQDSRNQETQYF,TGCGCCAGTCAGGACAGCCGTAACCAAGAGACCCAGTACTTC,TRBV5-1,.,TRBJ2-5,.
CATTTRNRWRDYHNEQFF,TGTGCCACCACCACCAGGAATCGATGGAGGGACTACCACAATGAGCAGTTCTTC,TRBV15,TRBD2,TRBJ2-1,.
CASRQQTGYEQYF,TGTGCCAGCAGGCAACAGACGGGGTACGAGCAGTACTTC,TRBV6-1,.,TRBJ2-7,once
CASSQDPAGGGDTQYF,TGCGCCAGCAGCCAAGATCCCGCAGGGGGCGGAGATACGCAGTATTTT,TRBV4-1,TRBD1,TRBJ2-3,few
CASSLTGIGETQYF,TGTGCTAGCAGCCTAACAGGGATCGGGGAGACCCAGTACTTC,TRBV7-7,.,TRBJ2-5,.
CASSPLGTIPGQGRRGNQPQHF,TGTGCCAGTAGCCCTTTAGGGACCATCCCGGGACAGGGGAGACGTGGCAATCAGCCCCAGCATTTT,TRBV19,TRBD1,TRBJ1-5,.
CASSNRARSNQPQHF,TGTGCCAGCAGCAACAGAGCCCGTAGCAATCAGCCCCAGCATTTT,TRBV2,.,TRBJ1-5,.
CASSWGRKKGFEAFF,TGTGCCAGCAGCTGGGGGAGGAAGAAAGGATTTGAAGCTTTCTTT,TRBV7-9,.,TRBJ1-1,.
CASSLMNTEAFF,TGTGCCAGCAGCCTAATGAACACTGAAGCTTTCTTT,TRBV2,.,TRBJ1-1,.
CSAGQGNEQYF,TGCAGTGCGGGACAGGGCAACGAGCAGTACTTC,TRBV20-1,TRBD1,TRBJ2-7,.
CSVVGQYTEAFF,TGCAGCGTTGTGGGACAGTACACTGAAGCTTTCTTT,TRBV29-1,TRBD1,TRBJ1-1,.
CASNLDRGYSNQPQHF,TGTGCCAGCAATCTTGACAGGGGATATAGCAATCAGCCCCAGCATTTT,TRBV6-6,TRBD1,TRBJ1-5,few
CASKLQGRYYEQYF,TGTGCCAGCAAACTACAGGGGAGGTACTACGAGCAGTACTTC,TRBV28,.,TRBJ2-7,.
CASRVTLDRNYGYTF,TGTGCCAGCAGGGTAACACTGGACAGAAACTATGGCTACACCTTC,TRBV28,.,TRBJ1-2,.
CASSLVGLAGASGELFF,TGCGCCAGCAGCTTGGTTGGGCTAGCGGGAGCGTCCGGGGAGCTGTTTTTT,TRBV5-1,TRBD2,TRBJ2-2,.
CASRPLGIGGELFF,TGCGCCAGCAGACCACTAGGAATTGGCGGGGAGCTGTTTTTT,TRBV5-1,.,TRBJ2-2,.
CASSPERVTDTQYF,TGCGCCAGCAGCCCCGAGCGGGTAACAGATACGCAGTATTTT,TRBV4-1,.,TRBJ2-3,.
CSSSPSGELFF,TGTTCCAGCAGCCCTAGCGGGGAGCTGTTTTTT,TRBV7-9,.,TRBJ2-2,.
CASSGDRGAADTQYF,TGCGCCAGCAGCGGCGACAGGGGGGCCGCAGATACGCAGTATTTT,TRBV5-1,TRBD1,TRBJ2-3,.
CASSLALHTGEETQYF,TGCGCCAGCAGCTTGGCCCTACATACAGGGGAAGAGACCCAGTACTTC,TRBV5-1,TRBD1,TRBJ2-5,.
CASSPGAANTEAFF,TGCGCCAGCAGTCCCGGCGCGGCGAACACTGAAGCTTTCTTT,TRBV5-1,.,TRBJ1-1,.
CSVEGAERSTEAFF,TGCAGCGTTGAGGGGGCGGAGAGATCCACTGAAGCTTTCTTT,TRBV29-1,.,TRBJ1-1,.
CATSGLAGLNEQFF,TGTGCCACCAGCGGACTAGCGGGGCTCAATGAGCAGTTCTTC,TRBV15,TRBD2,TRBJ2-1,.
CASTQGQTLFAYEQYF,TGTGCCAGCACCCAGGGACAGACCTTATTCGCCTACGAGCAGTACTTC,TRBV28,TRBD1,TRBJ2-7,.
CASTHPAGLFNEQFF,TGTGCCAGTACCCATCCTGCGGGACTCTTCAATGAGCAGTTCTTC,TRBV19,.,TRBJ2-1,.
CASSLWAGGSTGELFF,TGTGCCAGCAGCTTATGGGCAGGGGGAAGCACCGGGGAGCTGTTTTTT,TRBV7-9,TRBD1,TRBJ2-2,.
CAWDRLGREQYF,TGTGCCTGGGATAGGCTAGGCCGTGAGCAGTACTTC,TRBV30,.,TRBJ2-7,once
CASSFWSGVNEQFF,TGTGCCAGCAGCTTTTGGAGTGGAGTGAATGAGCAGTTCTTC,TRBV7-2,.,TRBJ2-1,.
CASSRRGAEDTQYF,TGCGCCAGCAGTCGACGGGGGGCGGAAGATACGCAGTATTTT,TRBV10-1,.,TRBJ2-3,.
CASSLGGYGYTF,TGTGCCAGCAGTCTGGGGGGCTATGGCTACACCTTC,TRBV28,.,TRBJ1-2,.
CASSGEKIYGYTF,TGTGCCAGCAGCGGTGAGAAAATCTATGGCTACACCTTC,TRBV9,.,TRBJ1-2,.
CASSKDSGGRLEGVPYNEQFF,TGTGCCAGCAGCAAAGACTCGGGGGGGCGGCTAGAGGGAGTACCCTACAATGAGCAGTTCTTC,TRBV21-1,.,TRBJ2-1,.
CASSAYFEPGNSPLHF,TGTGCCAGCAGCGCGTATTTCGAGCCCGGGAATTCACCCCTCCACTTT,TRBV9,.,TRBJ1-6,.